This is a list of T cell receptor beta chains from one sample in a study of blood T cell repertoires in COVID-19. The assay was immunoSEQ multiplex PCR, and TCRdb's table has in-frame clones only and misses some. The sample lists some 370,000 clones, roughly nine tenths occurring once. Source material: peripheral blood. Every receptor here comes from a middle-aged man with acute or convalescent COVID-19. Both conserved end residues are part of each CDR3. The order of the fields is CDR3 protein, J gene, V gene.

CASSGSHNEAFF | TRBJ1-1 | TRBV12-3/TRBV12-4
CASSLGLAGGFTDTQYF | TRBJ2-3 | TRBV19
CASSSTPGQGDDTEAFF | TRBJ1-1 | TRBV5-1
CASSLEFPDLFFVGYTF | TRBJ1-2 | TRBV5-1
CASSPTVSGANVLTF | TRBJ2-6 | TRBV19
CAWDDRTLNYGYTF | TRBJ1-2 | TRBV30
CASSPKGLAGRRYIQYF | TRBJ2-4 | TRBV7-2
CAIGGDGNTGELFF | TRBJ2-2 | TRBV10-3
CASSVGGQGAPKGANVLTF | TRBJ2-6 | TRBV9
CASSLGPRLAGSSYEQYF | TRBJ2-7 | TRBV7-9
CASSERGDRNIQYF | TRBJ2-4 | TRBV6-1
CASSFAGISNQPQHF | TRBJ1-5 | TRBV6-6
CASSFTTGSNEKLFF | TRBJ1-4 | TRBV5-1
CASSHLRGGQGTGELFF | TRBJ2-2 | TRBV3-1/TRBV3-2
CASSPLDSNQPQHF | TRBJ1-5 | TRBV28
CASSPNRSNEKLFF | TRBJ1-4 | TRBV6-5
CASDTSSGRNTDTQYF | TRBJ2-3 | TRBV28
CASSRDNSQETQYF | TRBJ2-5 | TRBV11-3
CASTLQGGYSPLHF | TRBJ1-6 | TRBV27
CAWTRQGRVGGEQYF | TRBJ2-7 | TRBV30
CASSEALRGGELFF | TRBJ2-2 | TRBV2
CASSPTPGHNTGELFF | TRBJ2-2 | TRBV27
CASTGTNTGELFF | TRBJ2-2 | TRBV30
CASSLATGAPGADTQYF | TRBJ2-3 | TRBV13
CASSSLAGVTGELFF | TRBJ2-2 | TRBV7-9
CASSYSGGAYNEQFF | TRBJ2-1 | TRBV6-2/TRBV6-3
CASSLAYSGEEGYTF | TRBJ1-2 | TRBV5-4
CASSQGSGDTEKLFF | TRBJ1-4 | TRBV4-1
CASSFDRGGNTIYF | TRBJ1-3 | TRBV7-2
CASSPLGQDTQYF | TRBJ2-3 | TRBV18
CASSKAGTGYEQYF | TRBJ2-7 | TRBV6-5
CASSRDRGDSNQPQHF | TRBJ1-5 | TRBV27